The T cell receptor beta chain described here comes from a study of blood T cell repertoires in COVID-19. Study overall: T cells, B-cell-depleted T cells, or PBMCs provided the cDNA or gDNA that served as material.

Sequenced by immunoSEQ multiplex PCR; TCRdb stores in-frame clones only, minus some. The table lists roughly 140,000 clones, approximately 90% of them singletons, with around 4.5% in the top ten. The sequence came from a woman aged 40 to 50 with acute or convalescent COVID-19. Sequences were obtained from peripheral blood.

The CDR3 DNA reads TGTGCCACCAGTGGCACAGGGGTAGATACGCAGTATTTT. Translated, it gives CATSGTGVDTQYF. The chain couples TRBV24-1 to TRBJ2-3, with TRBD1 identical over 7 bases. J lost 5 bases, V lost 5 bases, and 3 bases had no gene match. The CDR3 has 13 residues. Germline CDR1 KGHDR, CDR2 SFDVKD.